The present T cell receptor beta chain was sequenced within a study of CD8 T cells in Susac syndrome. Reverse transcription of roughly 0.5 to 1 ug RNA was carried out with random hexamers. Each CDR3 protein is one row after TCRdb ran MiXCR on the immunoSEQ multiplex PCR reads. Among about 120,000 distinct CDR3 sequences, roughly 94% were seen once, and the ten largest hold about 0.28%. The CDR3 spans 16 residues. Between the trimmed V and J ends, which lost 10 bases and 0 bases, there was a span of 20 bases. Germline CDR1 reads ENHRY; CDR2 reads SYGVKD. The origin of this receptor is a human donor with Susac syndrome. Sequenced: CD8+ T cells from PBMCs. The gene calls are TRBV10-3 and TRBJ2-3; D is perhaps TRBD1 (6 bases). The CDR3 coding sequence is TGTGCCACCGGGCGGTCTGGGGGCCCTAGCACAGATACGCAGTATTTT. Encoded protein: CATGRSGGPSTDTQYF.